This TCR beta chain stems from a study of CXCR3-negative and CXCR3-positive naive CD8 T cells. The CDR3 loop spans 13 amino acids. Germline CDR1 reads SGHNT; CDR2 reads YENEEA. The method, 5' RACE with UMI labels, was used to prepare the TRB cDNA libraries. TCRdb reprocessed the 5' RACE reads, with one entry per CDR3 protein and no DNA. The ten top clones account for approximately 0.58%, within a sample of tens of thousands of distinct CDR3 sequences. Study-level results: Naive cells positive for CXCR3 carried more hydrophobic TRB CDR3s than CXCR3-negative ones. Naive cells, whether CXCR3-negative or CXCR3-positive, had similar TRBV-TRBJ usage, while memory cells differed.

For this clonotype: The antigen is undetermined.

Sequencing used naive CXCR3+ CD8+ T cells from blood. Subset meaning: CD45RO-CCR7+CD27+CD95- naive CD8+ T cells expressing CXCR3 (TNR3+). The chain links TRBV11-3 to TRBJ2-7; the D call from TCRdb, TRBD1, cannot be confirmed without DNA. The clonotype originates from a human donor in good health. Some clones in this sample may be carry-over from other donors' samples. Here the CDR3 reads CASSLSPLYEQYF.